This passage covers 2 T cell receptor beta chains from one sample sequenced in a study of OX40 agonist ivuxolimab in advanced cancers. Libraries were prepared by immunoSEQ multiplex PCR; TCRdb keeps only in-frame clonotypes and omits some of them. The sample holds around 82,000 clones, around 88% seen once. Source: CD4+ or CD8+ T cells sorted from blood, taken in a trial of the OX40 agonist ivuxolimab. The receptors come from an adult with an advanced solid tumor such as melanoma, head and neck, liver or kidney cancer.

This clone was counted a few times. This CDR3 is CASRNKDKRGFIQPQHF. DNA of the CDR3: TGTGCCAGCAGGAATAAAGACAAGCGGGGCTTTATTCAGCCCCAGCATTTT. J is TRBJ1-5 and V is TRBV28; tentatively, D is TRBD1 (5 bases). This CDR3 has 17 residues. The V gene's germline CDR1 is MDHEN and CDR2 SYDVKM. V lost 6 bases, J lost 6 bases, and 24 bases lay in between. Combining the CDR3 with reference TRBV28 and TRBJ1-5 gives the whole variable domain DVKVTQSSRYLVKRTGEKVFLECVQDMDHENMFWYRQDPGLGLRLIYFSYDVKMKEKGDIPEGYSVSREKKERFSLILESASTNQTSMYLCASRNKDKRGFIQPQHFGDGTRLSIL.

This clone was seen a few times. The chain uses TRBV10-2 and TRBJ2-7; 12 nucleotides align to TRBD2. Germline CDR1 is WSHSY and CDR2 is SAAADI. This CDR3 is built from 13 residues. The ends lost 8 bases at V and 5 bases at J; junction bases unmatched: 4. This chain's CDR3 is CASRLAGENEQYF. CDR3 sequence (DNA): TGCGCCAGCCGACTAGCGGGAGAAAACGAGCAGTACTTC.